Shown below are 8 T cell receptor beta chains from a single sample sequenced in a study of blood T cells in healthy people across ages. The second PCR ran roughly 6 to 12 cycles with a sample-barcoded 5' primer and J-beta primers. TCRdb fed the 5' RACE reads into MiXCR, producing one record per CDR3 protein. The sample has 850,000 to 1,000,000 distinct CDR3 sequences; roughly 43% are singletons. Sequencing input: blood. These receptors were collected from a man younger than 45 in good health.

This clonotype was seen only a few times. Mismatch with germline at one junction end may stem from a read error. The chain carries TRBV3-1 and TRBJ2-1; no clear D. The germline V gene has CDR1 LGHDT and CDR2 YNNKEL (reference sequence). The CDR3 sequence is 12 residues long. This CDR3 is CVSSQVWNEQFF. As DNA, the CDR3 is TGTGTCAGCAGCCAAGTGTGGAATGAGCAGTTCTTC.

A note on this clonotype: A read error may explain this, as a much larger clone is one base away. This chain connects TRBV20-1 to TRBJ2-3, with 7 positions matching TRBD1. The V and J ends lost 8 bases and 2 bases, in that order; junction bases with no gene match: 10. CDR1 DFQATT and CDR2 SNEGSKA come from the germline V gene (reference sequence). This CDR3 is built from 14 residues. CDR3 residues: CSTDQGQLTDTQYF. As DNA, the CDR3 is TGCAGTACAGATCAGGGACAGCTCACAGATACGCAGTATTTT.

This clonotype came up a few times. A read error is possible here, since a much larger clone lies one base away. The chain employs TRBV3-1 and TRBJ2-1, with TRBD2 as a possible D gene (6 bases). The CDR3 contains 14 residues. Trimming took off 8 bases at V and 5 bases at J, with 16 bases between the two ends. In germline, CDR1 is LGHDT, CDR2 YNNKEL (reference sequence). CDR3 protein: CASRLAGTNNEQFF. DNA for the CDR3: TGTGCCAGCCGTTTGGCGGGAACGAACAATGAGCAGTTCTTC.

This clonotype was counted between two and nine times. This CDR3 reads CASSPPSGGGDTQYF. The CDR3 region has the DNA TGCGCCAGCAGCCCTCCTAGCGGGGGCGGGGATACGCAGTATTTT. The genes are TRBV4-1 and TRBJ2-3; 10 bases match TRBD2. The CDR3 extends over 15 amino acids. Trimming removed 4 bases from V and 6 bases from J; junction bases left unmatched: 7. CDR1 and CDR2 from the germline V gene are MGHRA and YSYEKL.

This clonotype was counted only a few times. This chain links TRBV7-2 with TRBJ2-5; a possible D gene is TRBD1 (5 bases). This CDR3 is 15 amino acids long. Germline CDR1 and CDR2: SGHTA and FQGNSA. Trimming stripped 5 bases from V and 5 bases from J, with 18 bases between. The CDR3 nucleotides are TGTGCCAGCAGCACCCAAGCAGGGCTTAGGGAGACCCAGTACTTC. Its translation is CASSTQAGLRETQYF.

The chain couples TRBV2 to TRBJ2-3, with D perhaps TRBD1 (6 bases). This CDR3 comprises 15 residues. V shed 6 bases and J shed 1 base, with 14 bases lying between them. Germline assignment: CDR1 SNHLY and CDR2 FYNNEI. CDR3 loop: CASRPVRGGTDTQYF. DNA for the CDR3: TGTGCCAGCAGGCCCGTCAGGGGCGGCACAGATACGCAGTATTTT. The variable domain in full, completed from reference TRBV2 and TRBJ2-3, reads EPEVTQTPSHQVTQMGQEVILRCVPISNHLYFYWYRQILGQKVEFLVSFYNNEISEKSEIFDDQFSVERPDGSNFTLKIRSTKLEDSAMYFCASRPVRGGTDTQYFGPGTRLTVL.

This clonotype showed up many times. The CDR3 nucleotides are TGTGCCATCAGTGAACAGGGGGCCTACGAGCAGTACTTC. Encoded protein: CAISEQGAYEQYF. The chain couples TRBV10-3 to TRBJ2-7; 8 bases map to TRBD1. With 3 bases clipped from V and 2 bases from J, the junction kept 0 bases outside the gene matches. This CDR3 has 13 residues. The V gene's germline CDR1 is ENHRY and CDR2 SYGVKD.

The chain has TRBV4-3 and TRBJ2-4; D unresolved. The DNA end is a closer match to TRBJ2-7, so the J assignment may be wrong. The CDR3 runs 15 residues. Germline CDR1 and CDR2: LGHNA and YSLEER. CDR3 region: CASSYTRVRPHEQYF. The CDR3 nucleotides read TGCGCCAGCAGTTATACTCGGGTCCGCCCCCACGAGCAGTACTTC.